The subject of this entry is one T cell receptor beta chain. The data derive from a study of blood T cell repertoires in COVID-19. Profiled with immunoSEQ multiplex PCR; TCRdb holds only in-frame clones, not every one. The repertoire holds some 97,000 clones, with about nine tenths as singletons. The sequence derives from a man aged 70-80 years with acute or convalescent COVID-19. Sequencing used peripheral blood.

The DNA for the CDR3 is TGTGCCAGCTCATCGGGACAGGACACTGAAGCTTTCTTT. It translates to CASSSGQDTEAFF. The V gene is TRBV18, the J gene TRBJ1-1; 8 nucleotides align to TRBD1. Losses at the gene ends were 5 bases for V and 3 bases for J; bases not matched to a gene: 2. Germline values: CDR1 KGHSH, CDR2 LQKENI. This CDR3 is 13 amino acids long.